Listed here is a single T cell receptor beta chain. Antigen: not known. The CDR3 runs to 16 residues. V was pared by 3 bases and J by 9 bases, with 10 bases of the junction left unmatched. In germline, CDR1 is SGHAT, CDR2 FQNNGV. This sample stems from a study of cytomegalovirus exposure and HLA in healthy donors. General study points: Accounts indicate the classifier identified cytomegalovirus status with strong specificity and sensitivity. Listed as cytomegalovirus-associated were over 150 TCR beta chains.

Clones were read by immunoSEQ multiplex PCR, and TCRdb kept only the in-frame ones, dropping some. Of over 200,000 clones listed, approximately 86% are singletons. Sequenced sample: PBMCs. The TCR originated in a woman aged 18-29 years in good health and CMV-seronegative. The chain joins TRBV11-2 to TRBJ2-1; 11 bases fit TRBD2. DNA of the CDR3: TGTGCCAGCAGCTTCAACCAGGGTAGCGGGGGGGCTGAGCAGTTCTTC. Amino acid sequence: CASSFNQGSGGAEQFF. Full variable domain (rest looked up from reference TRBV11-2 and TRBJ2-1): EAGVAQSPRYKIIEKRQSVAFWCNPISGHATLYWYQQILGQGPKLLIQFQNNGVVDDSQLPKDRFSAERLKGVDSTLKIQPAKLEDSAVYLCASSFNQGSGGAEQFFGPGTRLTVL.